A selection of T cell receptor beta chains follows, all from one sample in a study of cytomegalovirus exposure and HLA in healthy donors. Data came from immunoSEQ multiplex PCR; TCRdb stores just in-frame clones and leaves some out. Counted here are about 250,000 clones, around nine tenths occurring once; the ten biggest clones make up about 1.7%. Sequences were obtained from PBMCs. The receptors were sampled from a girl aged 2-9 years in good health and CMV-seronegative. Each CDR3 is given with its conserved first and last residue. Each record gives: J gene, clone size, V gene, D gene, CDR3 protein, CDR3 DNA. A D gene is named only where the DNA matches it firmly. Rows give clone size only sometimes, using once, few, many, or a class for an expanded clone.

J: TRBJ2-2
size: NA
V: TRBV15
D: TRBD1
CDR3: CATSGWTGDYAGELFF
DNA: TGTGCCACCAGCGGATGGACAGGGGATTACGCCGGGGAGCTGTTTTTT

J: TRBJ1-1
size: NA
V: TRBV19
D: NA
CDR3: CASSPRTVEIRAEAFF
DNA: TGTGCCAGTAGTCCGAGGACAGTCGAAATAAGGGCTGAAGCTTTCTTT

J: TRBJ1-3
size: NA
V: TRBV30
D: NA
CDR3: CAWSYSSGNTIYF
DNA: TGTGCCTGGAGTTATAGCTCTGGAAACACCATATATTTT

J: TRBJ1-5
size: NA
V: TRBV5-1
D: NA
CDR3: CASSLGEGDQPQHF
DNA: TGCGCCAGCAGCTTGGGGGAGGGCGATCAGCCCCAGCATTTT

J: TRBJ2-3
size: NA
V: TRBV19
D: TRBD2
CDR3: CASRVTSGGTDTQYF
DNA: TGTGCCAGTAGGGTGACTAGCGGGGGGACAGATACGCAGTATTTT

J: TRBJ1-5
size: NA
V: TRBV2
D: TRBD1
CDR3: CASRDRESFQPQHF
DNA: TGTGCCAGCCGGGACAGAGAATCTTTTCAGCCCCAGCATTTT

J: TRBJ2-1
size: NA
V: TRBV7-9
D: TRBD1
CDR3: CASSRTGRGENEQFF
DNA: TGTGCCAGCAGCCGGACAGGGAGAGGTGAGAATGAGCAGTTCTTC

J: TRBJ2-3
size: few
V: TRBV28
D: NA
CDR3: CASIKQGHGTDTQYF
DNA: TGTGCCAGCATTAAACAGGGCCACGGCACAGATACGCAGTATTTT

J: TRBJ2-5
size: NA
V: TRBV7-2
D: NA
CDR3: CASSLELLETQYF
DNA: TGTGCCAGCAGCTTAGAACTCCTGGAGACCCAGTACTTC

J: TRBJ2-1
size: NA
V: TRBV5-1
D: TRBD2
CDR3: CASSPSGNHNEQFF
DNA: TGCGCCAGCAGCCCTAGCGGGAACCACAATGAGCAGTTCTTC

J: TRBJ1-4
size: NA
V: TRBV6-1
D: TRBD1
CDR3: CASSFRTGFGEKLFF
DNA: TGTGCCAGCAGTTTCCGGACAGGGTTTGGTGAAAAACTGTTTTTT

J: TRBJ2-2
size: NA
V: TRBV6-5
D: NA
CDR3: CASSYSRTGELFF
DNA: TGTGCCAGCAGTTACTCGAGGACCGGGGAGCTGTTTTTT

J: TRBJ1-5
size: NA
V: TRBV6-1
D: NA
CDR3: CASSHREGSQPQHF
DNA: TGTGCCAGCAGCCACAGGGAAGGGAGTCAGCCCCAGCATTTT

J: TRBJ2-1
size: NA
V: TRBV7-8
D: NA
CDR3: CASSLGSDEQFF
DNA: TGTGCCAGCAGCTTAGGCAGCGATGAGCAGTTCTTC

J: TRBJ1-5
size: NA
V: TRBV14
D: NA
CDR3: CASSQGGHNQPQHF
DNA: TGTGCCAGCAGCCAAGGGGGGCACAATCAGCCCCAGCATTTT

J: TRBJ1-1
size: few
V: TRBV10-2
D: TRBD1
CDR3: CASSESGQGAFKAFF
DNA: TGCGCCAGCAGTGAGTCGGGACAGGGGGCGTTTAAAGCTTTCTTT

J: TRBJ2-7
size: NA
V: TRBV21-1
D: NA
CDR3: CASSRFELVGLF
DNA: TGTGCCAGCAGCCGCTTTGAACTAGTGGGTCTTTTC

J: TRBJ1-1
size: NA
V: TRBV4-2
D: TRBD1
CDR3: CASSPSGTGDSEAFF
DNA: TGTGCCAGCAGCCCCTCCGGGACAGGGGATTCTGAAGCTTTCTTT

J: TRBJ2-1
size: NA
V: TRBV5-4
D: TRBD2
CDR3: CASGTSDYNEQFF
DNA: TGTGCCAGCGGGACTAGCGATTACAATGAGCAGTTCTTC

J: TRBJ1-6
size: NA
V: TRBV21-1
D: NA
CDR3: CASSKEGGDNSPLHF
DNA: TGTGCCAGCAGCAAAGAGGGGGGGGATAATTCACCCCTCCACTTT

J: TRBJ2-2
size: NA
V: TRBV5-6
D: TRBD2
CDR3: CASSSTGTRAVTGELFF
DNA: TGTGCCAGCAGCAGCACGGGGACTAGGGCGGTCACCGGGGAGCTGTTTTTT

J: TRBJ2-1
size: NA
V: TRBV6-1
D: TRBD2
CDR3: CASSAPSGGAWGEQFF
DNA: TGTGCCAGCAGTGCACCGAGCGGGGGGGCCTGGGGTGAGCAGTTCTTC

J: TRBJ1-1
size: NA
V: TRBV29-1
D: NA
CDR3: CSVAEGQNTEAFF
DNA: TGCAGCGTTGCGGAGGGCCAGAACACTGAAGCTTTCTTT

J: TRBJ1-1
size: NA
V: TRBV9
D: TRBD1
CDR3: CASSVVGTGNTEAFF
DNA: TGTGCCAGCAGCGTAGTGGGGACAGGGAACACTGAAGCTTTCTTT

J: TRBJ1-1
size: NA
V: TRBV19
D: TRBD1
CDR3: CASKGTGVRSTEAFF
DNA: TGTGCCAGTAAAGGGACAGGGGTTAGGAGCACTGAAGCTTTCTTT

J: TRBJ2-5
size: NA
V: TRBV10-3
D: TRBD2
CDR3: CAISSSGPGIETQYF
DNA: TGTGCCATCAGTTCTAGCGGCCCAGGGATTGAGACCCAGTACTTC

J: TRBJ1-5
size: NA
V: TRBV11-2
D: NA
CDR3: CASSLSTGNQPQHF
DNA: TGTGCCAGCAGCTTATCGACAGGCAATCAGCCCCAGCATTTT

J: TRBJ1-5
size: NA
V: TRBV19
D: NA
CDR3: CASSISRTPSNQPQHF
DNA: TGTGCCAGTAGTATTAGTCGGACACCCAGCAATCAGCCCCAGCATTTT

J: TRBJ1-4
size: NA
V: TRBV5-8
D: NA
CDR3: CASSMEGAPNEKLFF
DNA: TGTGCCAGCAGTATGGAAGGGGCCCCCAATGAAAAACTGTTTTTT

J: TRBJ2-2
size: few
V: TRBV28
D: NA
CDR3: CASSPIFGGLTGELFF
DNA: TGTGCCAGCAGTCCCATTTTTGGGGGACTGACCGGGGAGCTGTTTTTT

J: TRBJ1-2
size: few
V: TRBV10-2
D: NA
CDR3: CASSDQGLEGYTF
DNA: TGCGCCAGCAGTGATCAGGGGCTAGAAGGCTACACCTTC

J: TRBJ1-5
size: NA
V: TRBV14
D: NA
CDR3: CASSQEGTLYSNQPQHF
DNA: TGTGCCAGCAGCCAAGAGGGGACACTGTATAGCAATCAGCCCCAGCATTTT

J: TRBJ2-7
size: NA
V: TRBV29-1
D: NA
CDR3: CSVLGGSSYEQYF
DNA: TGCAGCGTTCTTGGGGGGAGCTCCTACGAGCAGTACTTC

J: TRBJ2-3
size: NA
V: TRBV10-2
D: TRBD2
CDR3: CASSGGTREWDTQYF
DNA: TGCGCCAGCAGTGGTGGGACTAGGGAATGGGATACGCAGTATTTT

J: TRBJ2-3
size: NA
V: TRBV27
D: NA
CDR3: CASGAQDPSTDTQYF
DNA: TGTGCCAGCGGGGCCCAGGATCCGAGCACAGATACGCAGTATTTT

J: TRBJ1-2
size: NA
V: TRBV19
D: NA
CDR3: CASSMQVQGNYGYTF
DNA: TGTGCCAGTAGTATGCAGGTTCAGGGGAACTATGGCTACACCTTC

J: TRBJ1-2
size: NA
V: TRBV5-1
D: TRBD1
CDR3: CASSGGTGAPSYGYTF
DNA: TGCGCCAGCAGCGGGGGAACAGGGGCGCCCTCCTATGGCTACACCTTC

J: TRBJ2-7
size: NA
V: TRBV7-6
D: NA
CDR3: CASSLDSSYEQYF
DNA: TGTGCCAGCAGCCTGGACAGCTCCTACGAGCAGTACTTC

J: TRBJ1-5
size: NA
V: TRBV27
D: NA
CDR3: CASRGGLGGSHQPQHF
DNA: TGTGCCAGCAGGGGGGGTCTGGGGGGATCCCATCAGCCCCAGCATTTT

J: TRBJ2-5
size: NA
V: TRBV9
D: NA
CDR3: CASSVKTGELVTQYF
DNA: TGTGCCAGCAGCGTAAAGACGGGAGAGTTAGTGACCCAGTACTTC

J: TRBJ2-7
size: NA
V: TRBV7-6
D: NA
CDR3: CASSLGHLISYEQYF
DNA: TGTGCCAGCAGCTTGGGCCACTTAATCTCCTACGAGCAGTACTTC

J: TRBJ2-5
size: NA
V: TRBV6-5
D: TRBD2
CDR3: CASSYSRTSQGETQYF
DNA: TGTGCCAGCAGTTACTCCCGGACTAGTCAGGGAGAGACCCAGTACTTC

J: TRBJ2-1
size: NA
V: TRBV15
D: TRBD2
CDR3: CATSRTGGAYNEQFF
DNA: TGTGCCACCAGCAGAACGGGGGGGGCGTACAATGAGCAGTTCTTC

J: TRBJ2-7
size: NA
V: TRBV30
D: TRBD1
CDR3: CAWNRDSTYEQYF
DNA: TGTGCCTGGAATAGGGACAGCACCTACGAGCAGTACTTC

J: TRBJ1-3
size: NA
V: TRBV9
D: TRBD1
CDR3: CASSVGQGIGNTIYF
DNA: TGTGCCAGCAGCGTGGGACAGGGGATCGGAAACACCATATATTTT

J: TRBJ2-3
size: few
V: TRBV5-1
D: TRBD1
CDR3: CASSSRQGSTDTQYF
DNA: TGCGCCAGCAGCTCCAGACAGGGTAGCACAGATACGCAGTATTTT

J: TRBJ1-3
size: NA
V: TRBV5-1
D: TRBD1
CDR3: CASSLTTGEGNTIYF
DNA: TGCGCCAGCAGCCTGACGACAGGGGAGGGAAACACCATATATTTT

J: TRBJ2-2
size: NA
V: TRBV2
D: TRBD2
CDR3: CASRPGLAGVRGGELFF
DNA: TGTGCCAGCAGACCGGGACTAGCGGGAGTTAGGGGCGGGGAGCTGTTTTTT

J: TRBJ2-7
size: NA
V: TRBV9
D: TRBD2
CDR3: CASSAGTSVAYEQYF
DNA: TGTGCCAGCAGCGCTGGGACTAGCGTAGCCTACGAGCAGTACTTC

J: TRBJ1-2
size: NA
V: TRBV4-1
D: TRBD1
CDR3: CASSGRDSKTGGYTF
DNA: TGCGCCAGCAGCGGACGGGACAGCAAAACTGGTGGCTACACCTTC

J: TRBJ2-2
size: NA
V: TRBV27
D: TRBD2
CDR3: CASSPGGQANTGELFF
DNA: TGTGCCAGCAGCCCGGGGGGGCAGGCCAACACCGGGGAGCTGTTTTTT

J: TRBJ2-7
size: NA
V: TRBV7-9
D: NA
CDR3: CASSLGHSGGLLTYEQYF
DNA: TGTGCCAGCAGCTTAGGCCACTCCGGGGGGCTTTTAACCTACGAGCAGTACTTC

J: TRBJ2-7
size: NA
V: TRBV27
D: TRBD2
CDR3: CASSSVAGGIAYEQYF
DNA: TGTGCCAGCAGTTCAGTAGCGGGAGGAATAGCCTACGAGCAGTACTTC